The T cell receptor (beta chain) under discussion was sequenced for a study of T cell repertoires in cytomegalovirus infection. This clonotype was detected ten times or more. What it binds is unknown. Each CDR3 protein is one row after TCRdb ran MiXCR on the reads. The table records 20,000 or so distinct CDR3 sequences, approximately 24% of them present only once. Study-wide points: People with CMV and the relevant HLA were identified by cumulative public TCR beta family frequency.

CDR3 length: 16 residues. The J segment lost 3 bases and the V segment lost 3 bases, leaving 5 bases of the junction unmatched. The V gene's germline CDR1 is MGHRA and CDR2 YSYEKL. Sample: CD8+ T cells from cultured PBMCs, taken from culture after CMV antigen stimulation. V and J are TRBV4-1 and TRBJ2-1; 10 bases are a match to TRBD2. The receptor comes from a human donor in good health (CMV status not recorded). Some clones in this sample may be carry-over from other donors' samples. This CDR3 is CASSQELAGGYNEQFF. CDR3 nucleotide sequence: TGCGCCAGCAGCCAGGAATTAGCGGGGGGCTACAATGAGCAGTTCTTC.